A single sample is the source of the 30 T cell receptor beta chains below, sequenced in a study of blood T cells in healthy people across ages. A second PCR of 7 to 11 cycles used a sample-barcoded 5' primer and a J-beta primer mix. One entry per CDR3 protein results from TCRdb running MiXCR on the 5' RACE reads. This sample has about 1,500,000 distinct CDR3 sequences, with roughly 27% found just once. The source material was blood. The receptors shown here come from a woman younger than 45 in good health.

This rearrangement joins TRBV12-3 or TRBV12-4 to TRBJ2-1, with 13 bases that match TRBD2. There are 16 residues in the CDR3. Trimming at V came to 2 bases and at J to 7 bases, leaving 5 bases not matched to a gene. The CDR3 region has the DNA TGTGCCAGCAGTTTAACTAGCGGGAGGGCCACTAATGAGCAGTTCTTC. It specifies CASSLTSGRATNEQFF.

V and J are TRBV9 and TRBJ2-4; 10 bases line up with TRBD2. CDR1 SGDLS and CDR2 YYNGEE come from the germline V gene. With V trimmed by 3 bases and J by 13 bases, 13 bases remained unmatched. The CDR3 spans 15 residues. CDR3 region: CASSATGTSVNEQYF. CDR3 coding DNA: TGTGCCAGCAGCGCGACCGGGACTAGCGTCAATGAGCAGTACTTC.

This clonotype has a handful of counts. The DNA of the CDR3 is TGTGCCAGCAGTTTACCGGCCAGGCCAGGGGCTGGCTACACCTTC. Translated: CASSLPARPGAGYTF. The V gene is TRBV12-3 or TRBV12-4, the J gene TRBJ1-2, with a possible D match to TRBD1 (6 bases). With 2 bases removed from V and 7 bases from J, the gap between germline ends came to 17 bases. This CDR3 is 15 amino acids long.

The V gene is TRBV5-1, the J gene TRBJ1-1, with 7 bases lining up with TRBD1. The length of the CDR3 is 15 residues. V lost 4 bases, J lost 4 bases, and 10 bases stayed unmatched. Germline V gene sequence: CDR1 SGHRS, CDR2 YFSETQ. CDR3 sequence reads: CASSDAGGGVTEAFF. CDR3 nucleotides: TGCGCCAGCAGCGATGCAGGGGGAGGGGTCACTGAAGCTTTCTTT.

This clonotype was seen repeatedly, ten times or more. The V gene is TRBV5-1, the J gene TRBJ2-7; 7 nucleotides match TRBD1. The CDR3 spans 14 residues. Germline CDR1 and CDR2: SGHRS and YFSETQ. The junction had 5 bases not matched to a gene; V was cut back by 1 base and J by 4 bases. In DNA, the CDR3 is TGCGCCAGCAGCTTGAGTACAGGGGAATACGAGCAGTACTTC. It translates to CASSLSTGEYEQYF.

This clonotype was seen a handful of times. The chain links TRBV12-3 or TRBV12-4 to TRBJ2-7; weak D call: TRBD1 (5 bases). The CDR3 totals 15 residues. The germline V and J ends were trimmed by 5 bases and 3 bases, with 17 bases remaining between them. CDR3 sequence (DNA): TGTGCCAGCAGTAGACAGACTGTAGCTTACTACGAGCAGTACTTC. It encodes CASSRQTVAYYEQYF.

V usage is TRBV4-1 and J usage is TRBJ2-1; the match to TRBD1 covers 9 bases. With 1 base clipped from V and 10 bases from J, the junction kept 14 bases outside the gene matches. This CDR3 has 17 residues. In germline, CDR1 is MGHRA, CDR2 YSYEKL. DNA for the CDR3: TGCGCCAGCAGCCAAGCGATTACAGGGGGCGGCCAGGGCGAGCAGTTCTTC. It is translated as CASSQAITGGGQGEQFF.

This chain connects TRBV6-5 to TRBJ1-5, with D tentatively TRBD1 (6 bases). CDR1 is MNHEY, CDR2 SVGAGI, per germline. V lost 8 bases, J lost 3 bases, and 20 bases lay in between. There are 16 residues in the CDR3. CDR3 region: CASVPRAGALNQPQHF. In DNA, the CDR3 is TGTGCCAGCGTACCTCGAGCAGGGGCGCTCAATCAGCCCCAGCATTTT.

The CDR3: CASRYRNSSYNEQFF. CDR3 nucleotides: TGTGCCAGCAGGTACCGGAACAGCTCCTACAATGAGCAGTTCTTC. This chain links TRBV6-2 or TRBV6-3 with TRBJ2-1, with D unresolved. Trimming took off 6 bases at V and 0 bases at J, with 12 bases between the two ends. Germline lookup yields CDR1 MNHEY and CDR2 SVGEGT. This CDR3 comprises 15 residues.

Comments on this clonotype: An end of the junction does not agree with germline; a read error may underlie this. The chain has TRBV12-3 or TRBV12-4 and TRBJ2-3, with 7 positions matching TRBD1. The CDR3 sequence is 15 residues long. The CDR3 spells CASSQTGFSTDAQYF. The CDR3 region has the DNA TGTGCCAGCAGCCAGACAGGGTTTAGCACAGATGCGCAGTATTTT.

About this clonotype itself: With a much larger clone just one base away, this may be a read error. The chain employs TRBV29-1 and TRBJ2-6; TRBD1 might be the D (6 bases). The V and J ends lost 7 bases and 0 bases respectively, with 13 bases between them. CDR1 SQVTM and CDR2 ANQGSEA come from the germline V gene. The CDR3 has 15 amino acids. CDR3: CSAAKGGSGANVLTF. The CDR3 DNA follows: TGCAGCGCGGCCAAAGGGGGCTCTGGGGCCAACGTCCTGACTTTC.

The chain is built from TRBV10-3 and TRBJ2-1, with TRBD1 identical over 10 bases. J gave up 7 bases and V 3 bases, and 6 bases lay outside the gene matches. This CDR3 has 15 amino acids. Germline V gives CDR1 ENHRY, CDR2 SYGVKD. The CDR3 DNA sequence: TGTGCCATCAGTGAAAGTTTGGGACAGGGGAATGAGCAGTTCTTC. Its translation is CAISESLGQGNEQFF.

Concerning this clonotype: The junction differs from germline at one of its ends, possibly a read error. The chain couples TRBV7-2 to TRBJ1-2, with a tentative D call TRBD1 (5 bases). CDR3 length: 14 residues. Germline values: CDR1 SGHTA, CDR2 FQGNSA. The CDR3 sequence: CASRRDGTNHGYTF. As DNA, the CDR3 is TGTGCCAGCCGGCGGGACGGTACTAACCATGGCTACACCTTC.

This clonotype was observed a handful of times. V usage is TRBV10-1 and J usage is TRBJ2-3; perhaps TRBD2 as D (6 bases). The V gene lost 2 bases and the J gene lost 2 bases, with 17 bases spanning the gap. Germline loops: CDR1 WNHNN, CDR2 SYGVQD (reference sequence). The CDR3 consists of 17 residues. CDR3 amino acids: CASSEPGTSRATDTQYF. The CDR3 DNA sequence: TGCGCCAGCAGTGAGCCCGGGACTTCGAGGGCCACAGATACGCAGTATTTT.

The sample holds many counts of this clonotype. CDR3 DNA sequence: TGTGCCAGCAGCTCAGGGTCCCTCACAGATACGCAGTATTTT. Translated: CASSSGSLTDTQYF. The rearrangement links TRBV9 to TRBJ2-3, with D possibly matching TRBD1 (5 bases). Trimming cost V 4 bases and J 2 bases, with 11 bases left between them. The CDR3 is 14 amino acids. Germline V gives CDR1 SGDLS, CDR2 YYNGEE.

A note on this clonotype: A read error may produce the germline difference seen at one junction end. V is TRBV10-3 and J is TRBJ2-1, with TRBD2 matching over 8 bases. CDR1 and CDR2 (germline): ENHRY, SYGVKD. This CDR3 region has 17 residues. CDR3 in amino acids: CAICESTSGGLNNEQFF. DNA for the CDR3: TGTGCCATCTGTGAGTCCACGAGCGGGGGATTAAACAATGAGCAGTTCTTC.

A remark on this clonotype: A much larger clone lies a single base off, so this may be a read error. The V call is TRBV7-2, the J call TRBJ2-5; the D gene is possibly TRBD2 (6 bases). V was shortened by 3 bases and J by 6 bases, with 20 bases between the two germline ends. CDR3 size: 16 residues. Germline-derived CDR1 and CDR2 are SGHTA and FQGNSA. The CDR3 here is CASSFPIGRGWKTQYF. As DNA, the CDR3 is TGTGCCAGCAGCTTCCCAATCGGTCGGGGGTGGAAGACCCAGTACTTC. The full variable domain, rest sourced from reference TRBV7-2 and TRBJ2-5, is GAGVSQSPSNKVTEKGKDVELRCDPISGHTALYWYRQSLGQGLEFLIYFQGNSAPDKSGLPSDRFSAERTGGSVSTLTIQRTQQEDSAVYLCASSFPIGRGWKTQYFGPGTRLLVL.

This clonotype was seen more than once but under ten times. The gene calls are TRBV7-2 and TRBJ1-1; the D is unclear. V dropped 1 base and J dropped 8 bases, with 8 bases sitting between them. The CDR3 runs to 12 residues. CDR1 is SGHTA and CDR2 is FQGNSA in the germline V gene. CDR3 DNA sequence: TGTGCCAGCAGCTTAGATCTAGTGGAAGCTTTCTTT. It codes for CASSLDLVEAFF. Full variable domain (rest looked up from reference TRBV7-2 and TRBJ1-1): GAGVSQSPSNKVTEKGKDVELRCDPISGHTALYWYRQSLGQGLEFLIYFQGNSAPDKSGLPSDRFSAERTGGSVSTLTIQRTQQEDSAVYLCASSLDLVEAFFGQGTRLTVV.

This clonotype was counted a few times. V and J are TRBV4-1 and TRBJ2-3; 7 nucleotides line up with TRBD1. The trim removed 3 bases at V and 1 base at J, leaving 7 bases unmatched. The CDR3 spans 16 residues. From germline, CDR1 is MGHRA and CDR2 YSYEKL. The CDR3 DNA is TGCGCCAGCAGCCAGGTACAGGGGATGGGCACAGATACGCAGTATTTT. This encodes CASSQVQGMGTDTQYF.

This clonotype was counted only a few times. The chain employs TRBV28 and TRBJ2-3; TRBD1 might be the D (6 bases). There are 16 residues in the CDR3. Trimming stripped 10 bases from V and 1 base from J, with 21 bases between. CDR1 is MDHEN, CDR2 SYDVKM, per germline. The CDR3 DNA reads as TGTGCCATCAGATTGCGTGGGGACACCCGCACAGATACGCAGTATTTT. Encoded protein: CAIRLRGDTRTDTQYF.

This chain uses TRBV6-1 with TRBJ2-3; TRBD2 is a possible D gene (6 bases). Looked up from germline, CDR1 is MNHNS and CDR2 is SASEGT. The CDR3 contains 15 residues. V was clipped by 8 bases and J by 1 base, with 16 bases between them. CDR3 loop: CASLSLPGGTDTQYF. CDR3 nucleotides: TGTGCCAGCCTATCCTTGCCGGGGGGCACAGATACGCAGTATTTT.

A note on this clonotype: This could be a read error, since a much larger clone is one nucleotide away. The CDR3 region has the DNA TGTGTCAGCAGCTCCCGGACAGGGGGAAACGAGCAGTACTTC. Its translation is CVSSSRTGGNEQYF. The chain joins TRBV13 to TRBJ2-5, with 10 bases matching TRBD1. The closer fit of TRBJ2-7 to the DNA end suggests the J call may be wrong. Germline V gene data show CDR1 as PRHDT and CDR2 as FYEKMQ (reference sequence). The CDR3 runs to 14 residues.

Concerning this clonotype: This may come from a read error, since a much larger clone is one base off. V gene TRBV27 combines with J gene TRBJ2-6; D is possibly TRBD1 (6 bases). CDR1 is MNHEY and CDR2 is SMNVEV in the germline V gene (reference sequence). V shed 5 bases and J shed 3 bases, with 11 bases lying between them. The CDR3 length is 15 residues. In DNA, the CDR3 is TGTGCCAGCAGTCCAGGACAGCGTGGGGCCAACGTCCTGACTTTC. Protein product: CASSPGQRGANVLTF.

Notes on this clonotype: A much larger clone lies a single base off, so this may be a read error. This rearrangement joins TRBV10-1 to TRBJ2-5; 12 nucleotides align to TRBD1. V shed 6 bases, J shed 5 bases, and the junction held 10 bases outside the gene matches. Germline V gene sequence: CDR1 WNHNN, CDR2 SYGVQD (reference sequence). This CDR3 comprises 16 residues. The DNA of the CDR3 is TGCGCCAGCAGGGAGAATCTCGGGACAGGGGGCGAGACCCAGTACTTC. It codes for CASRENLGTGGETQYF.

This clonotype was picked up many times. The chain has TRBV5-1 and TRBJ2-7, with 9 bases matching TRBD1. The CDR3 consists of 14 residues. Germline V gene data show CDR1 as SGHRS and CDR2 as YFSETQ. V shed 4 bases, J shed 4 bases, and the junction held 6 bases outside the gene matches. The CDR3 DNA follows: TGCGCCAGCAGCCTGGGACAGGGCGAATACGAGCAGTACTTC. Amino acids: CASSLGQGEYEQYF.

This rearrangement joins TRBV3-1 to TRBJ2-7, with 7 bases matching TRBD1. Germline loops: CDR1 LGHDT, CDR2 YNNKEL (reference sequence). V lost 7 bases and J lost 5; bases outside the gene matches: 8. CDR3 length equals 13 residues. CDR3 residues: CASMPSTGHEQYF. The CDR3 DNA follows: TGTGCCAGCATGCCTTCGACAGGGCACGAGCAGTACTTC.

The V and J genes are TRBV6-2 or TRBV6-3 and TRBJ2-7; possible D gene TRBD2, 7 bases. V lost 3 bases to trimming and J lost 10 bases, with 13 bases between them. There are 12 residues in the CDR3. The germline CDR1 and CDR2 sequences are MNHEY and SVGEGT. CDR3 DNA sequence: TGTGCCAGCAGTTATTCCGGGGGGCGACAGTACTTC. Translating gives CASSYSGGRQYF.

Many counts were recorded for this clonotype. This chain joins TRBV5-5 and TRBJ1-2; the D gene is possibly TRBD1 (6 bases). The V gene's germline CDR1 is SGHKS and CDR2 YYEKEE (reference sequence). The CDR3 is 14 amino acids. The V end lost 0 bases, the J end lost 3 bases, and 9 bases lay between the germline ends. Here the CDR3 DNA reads TGTGCCAGCAGCTTGGGGGGGCTGGACTATGGCTACACCTTC. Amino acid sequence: CASSLGGLDYGYTF.

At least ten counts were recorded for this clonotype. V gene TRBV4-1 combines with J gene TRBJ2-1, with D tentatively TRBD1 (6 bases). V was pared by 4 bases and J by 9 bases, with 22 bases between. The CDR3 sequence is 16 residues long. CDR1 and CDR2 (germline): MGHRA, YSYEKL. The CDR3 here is CASSPLPAGVWGEQFF. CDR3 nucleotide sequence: TGCGCCAGCAGCCCCCTCCCGGCAGGGGTATGGGGTGAGCAGTTCTTC.

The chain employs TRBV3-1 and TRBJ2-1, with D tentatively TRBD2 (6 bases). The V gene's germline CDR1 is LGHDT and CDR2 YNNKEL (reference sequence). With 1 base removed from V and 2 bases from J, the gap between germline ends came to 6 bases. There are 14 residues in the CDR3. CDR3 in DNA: TGTGCCAGCAGCCAAGCGGGGGCCTACAATGAGCAGTTCTTC. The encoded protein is CASSQAGAYNEQFF.